This T cell receptor beta chain was recovered during a study of OX40 agonist ivuxolimab in advanced cancers. About the study: The study treated patients with ivuxolimab, an agonistic anti-OX40 (CD134) antibody. Previous treatment with anti-PD-1, anti-PD-L1 or anti-CTLA-4 therapy was allowed; 40% had received some.

Clones were sequenced by immunoSEQ multiplex PCR, and TCRdb holds only the in-frame ones, with some missing. The top ten clones hold about 7% of a sample with 65,000 to 85,000 clones, around 82% of them seen once. For this clone: The antigen is unknown.

Study conclusions and caveats: At doses 0.1 to 3.0 mg/kg, CD4+ and CD8+ clones expanded.

The CDR3 is made up of 12 amino acids. V lost 4 bases and J lost 8, with 14 bases in between. The germline gives CDR1 SQVTM, CDR2 ANQGSEA. The genes are TRBV29-1 and TRBJ1-2, with no clear D. This TCR was sampled from an adult with an advanced solid tumor such as melanoma, head and neck, liver or kidney cancer. The source material was CD4+ or CD8+ T cells sorted from blood, sampled in a trial of the OX40 agonist ivuxolimab. The CDR3 is CSVAGPSQGYTF. In nucleotides, the CDR3 is TGCAGCGTTGCGGGTCCCTCGCAAGGCTACACCTTC.